The entry below describes one TCR beta chain. The length of the CDR3 is 11 residues. Looked up from germline, CDR1 is SGHAT and CDR2 is FQNNGV. V was trimmed by 5 bases and J by 3 bases, leaving 5 bases between them. Produced via immunoSEQ multiplex PCR; TCRdb's table is partial and in-frame only. The table lists 150,000 to 200,000 clones, around 91% of them singletons. The data are from a study of blood T cell repertoires in COVID-19. As for the study in general: Nucleic acid was either cDNA or gDNA, and it came from T cells, B-cell-depleted T cells, or PBMCs.

The V gene is TRBV11-2, the J gene TRBJ2-7; D is unresolved. The receptor's source is a man aged 50-59 years with acute or convalescent COVID-19. Source material: peripheral blood. CDR3 amino acids: CASSPHYEQYF. CDR3 sequence (DNA): TGTGCCAGCAGCCCCCACTACGAGCAGTACTTC.